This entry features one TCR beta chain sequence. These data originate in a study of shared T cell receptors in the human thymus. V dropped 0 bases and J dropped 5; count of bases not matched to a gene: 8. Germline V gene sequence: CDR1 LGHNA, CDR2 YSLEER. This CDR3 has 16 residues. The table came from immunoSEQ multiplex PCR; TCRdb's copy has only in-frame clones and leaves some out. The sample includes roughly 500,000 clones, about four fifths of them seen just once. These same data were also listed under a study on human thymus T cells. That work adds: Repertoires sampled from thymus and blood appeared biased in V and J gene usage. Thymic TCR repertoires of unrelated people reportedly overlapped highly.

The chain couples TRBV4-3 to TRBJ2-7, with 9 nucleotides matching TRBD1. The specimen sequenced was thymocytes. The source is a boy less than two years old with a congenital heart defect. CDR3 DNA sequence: TGCGCCAGCAGCCAAGAAGCCCCCGGACAGGGGCACGAGCAGTACTTC. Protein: CASSQEAPGQGHEQYF.